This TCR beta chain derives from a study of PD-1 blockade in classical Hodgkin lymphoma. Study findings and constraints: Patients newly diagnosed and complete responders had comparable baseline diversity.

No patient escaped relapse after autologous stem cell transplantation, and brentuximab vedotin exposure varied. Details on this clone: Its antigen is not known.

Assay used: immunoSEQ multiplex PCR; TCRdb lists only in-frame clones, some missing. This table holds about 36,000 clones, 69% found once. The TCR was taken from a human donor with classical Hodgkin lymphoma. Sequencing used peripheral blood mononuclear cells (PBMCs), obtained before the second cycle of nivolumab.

CDR3 bases: TGTGCCAGCAGTGAAGAGGGCAGGACCTATGGCTACACCTTC. Encoded protein: CASSEEGRTYGYTF. The chain is built from TRBV6-5 and TRBJ1-2; D call uncertain. This CDR3 comprises 14 residues. The germline gives CDR1 MNHEY, CDR2 SVGAGI. V lost 5 bases to trimming and J lost 4 bases, with 14 bases between them.